This T cell receptor beta chain came from a study of blood T cell repertoires in COVID-19. Across the whole study: COVID-19 samples, acute and convalescent, were from the United States, Italy and Spain. In each case, the material was cDNA or gDNA derived from T cells, B-cell-depleted T cells, or PBMCs.

The length of the CDR3 is 17 residues. V dropped 0 bases and J dropped 0 bases, with 12 bases sitting between them. Per the germline V gene, CDR1 is MGHRA and CDR2 is YSYEKL. As originally analysed: It was from reference gene primer amplification that nucleated cell counts were estimated. Measured with immunoSEQ multiplex PCR; TCRdb has only the in-frame clones, and not every one. The V and J calls and clone size are taken from that table; D and trimming were inferred from the DNA. This sample has 120,000 to 150,000 clones, with 88% found just once. The gene calls are TRBV4-1 and TRBJ1-3; no clear D. This TCR came from a human donor in a cohort sampled during active COVID-19. Sequencing was done on a sample of peripheral blood. The DNA of the CDR3 is TGCGCCAGCAGCCAAGATGGGCCTCCGAGCTCTGGAAACACCATATATTTT. This codes for CASSQDGPPSSGNTIYF.